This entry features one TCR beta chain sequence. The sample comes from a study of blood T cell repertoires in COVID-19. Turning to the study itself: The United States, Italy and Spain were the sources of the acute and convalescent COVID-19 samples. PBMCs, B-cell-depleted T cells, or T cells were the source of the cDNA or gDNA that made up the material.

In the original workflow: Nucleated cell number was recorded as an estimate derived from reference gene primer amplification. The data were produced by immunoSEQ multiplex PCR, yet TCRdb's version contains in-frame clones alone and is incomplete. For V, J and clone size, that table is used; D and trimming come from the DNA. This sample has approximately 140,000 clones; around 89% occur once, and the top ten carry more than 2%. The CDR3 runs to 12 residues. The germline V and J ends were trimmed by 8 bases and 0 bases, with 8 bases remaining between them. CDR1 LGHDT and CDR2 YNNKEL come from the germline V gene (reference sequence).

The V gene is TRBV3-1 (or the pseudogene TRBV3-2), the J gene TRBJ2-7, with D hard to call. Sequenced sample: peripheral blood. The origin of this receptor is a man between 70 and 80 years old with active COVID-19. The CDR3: CASARSSYEQYF. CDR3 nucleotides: TGTGCCAGCGCCAGATCCTCCTACGAGCAGTACTTC.